These 18 T cell receptor beta chains came from one sample sequenced in a study of liver allograft versus peripheral blood T cells. Turning to the study itself: Transplanted livers and recipients' peripheral blood had their T cell receptor repertoires compared.

TCRdb reprocessed the reads via MiXCR and lists one record per CDR3 protein. The sample carries roughly 7,500 distinct CDR3 sequences, less than 20% recorded once. The receptors stem from a human patient who had a liver transplant. Among the T cells, some may be from the graft donor.

The CDR3 here is CASSFQGQLGEKLFF. The CDR3 region has the DNA TGTGCCAGCAGTTTCCAGGGACAGCTTGGTGAAAAACTGTTTTTT. The rearrangement links TRBV12-3 or TRBV12-4 to TRBJ1-4, with TRBD1 identical over 7 bases. This CDR3 contains 15 residues. The J segment lost 7 bases and the V segment lost 3 bases, leaving 8 bases of the junction unmatched.

The CDR3 DNA is TGCAGTGCTAGCCCAGGGGGCGGCAATGAGCAGTTCTTC. Translation: CSASPGGGNEQFF. This rearrangement joins TRBV20-1 to TRBJ2-1, with 8 positions matching TRBD1. Trimming at V came to 3 bases and at J to 6 bases, leaving 4 bases not matched to a gene. The CDR3 loop spans 13 amino acids. Germline lookup yields CDR1 DFQATT and CDR2 SNEGSKA (reference sequence).

Only a few counts were recorded for this clonotype. The gene calls are TRBV16 and TRBJ1-2; D remains ambiguous. CDR3 size: 12 residues. V was trimmed by 2 bases and J by 10 bases, leaving 11 bases between them. Per germline, CDR1 KGHSY and CDR2 FQNENV. CDR3 residues: CASSQVSVSYTF. As DNA, the CDR3 is TGTGCCAGCAGCCAAGTCTCGGTCTCCTACACCTTC.

This clonotype was observed many times. V and J are TRBV18 and TRBJ1-5, with a weak D call TRBD1 (5 bases). The V gene's germline CDR1 is KGHSH and CDR2 LQKENI. Trimming took off 2 bases at V and 5 bases at J, with 10 bases between the two ends. CDR3 length: 14 residues. The CDR3 loop reads CASSPEGTDQPQHF. In DNA, the CDR3 is TGTGCCAGCTCACCAGAAGGGACGGATCAGCCCCAGCATTTT.

The V gene is TRBV20-1, the J gene TRBJ1-3, with D possibly TRBD1 on 5 matching bases. Germline V gene lookup returns CDR1 DFQATT and CDR2 SNEGSKA (reference sequence). The CDR3 has 14 amino acids. Trimming took off 0 bases at V and 7 bases at J, with 13 bases between the two ends. CDR3 in DNA: TGCAGTGCTAGAGATGGGGCCGGGATGAACACCATATATTTT. This gives the protein CSARDGAGMNTIYF.

The rearrangement uses TRBV20-1 and TRBJ1-1; 7 bases fit TRBD1. The J segment lost 0 bases and the V segment lost 2 bases, leaving 6 bases of the junction unmatched. The CDR3 runs 15 residues. The germline V gene has CDR1 DFQATT and CDR2 SNEGSKA (reference sequence). The CDR3 nucleotides are TGCAGTGCTAGAAGGGGACAGTCAGTGAACACTGAAGCTTTCTTT. This codes for CSARRGQSVNTEAFF.

This chain links TRBV12-3 or TRBV12-4 with TRBJ2-3; 10 nucleotides match TRBD2. J was trimmed by 1 base and V by 5 bases; bases with no gene match: 9. CDR3 size: 17 residues. CDR3 nucleotides: TGTGCCAGCAGTCCTCTGTGGACTAGCGGACGCACAGATACGCAGTATTTT. This translates into CASSPLWTSGRTDTQYF.

This clonotype was picked up many times. This chain joins TRBV12-3 or TRBV12-4 and TRBJ1-2; D is unclear. Trimming removed 5 bases at V and 6 bases at J, with 19 bases between. This CDR3 contains 15 residues. CDR3 sequence reads: CASSPSHLAQDGYTF. In DNA, the CDR3 is TGTGCCAGCAGTCCCTCCCACTTAGCCCAGGATGGCTACACCTTC.

This clonotype was seen repeatedly, ten times or more. The chain has TRBV6-6 and TRBJ1-4, with D perhaps TRBD1 (6 bases). Germline CDR1 MNHNY, CDR2 SVGAGI (reference sequence). The length of the CDR3 is 15 residues. Trimming removed 7 bases at V and 5 bases at J, with 17 bases between. The CDR3, as DNA: TGTGCCAGCACTCTAGGGGGAGGAAAAAATGAAAAACTGTTTTTT. This gives the protein CASTLGGGKNEKLFF.

Judged by abundance, this clonotype is medium-sized. The chain joins TRBV6-5 to TRBJ2-2; D gene uncertain. The CDR3 contains 12 residues. Trimming left V 7 bases short and J 0 bases short, with 3 bases between. Germline V lookup: CDR1 MNHEY, CDR2 SVGAGI. The CDR3, as DNA: TGTGCCAGCACGTCGAACACCGGGGAGCTGTTTTTT. This translates into CASTSNTGELFF.

This clonotype was seen only a few times. CDR3 residues: CAWSNHRDRKGETQYF. CDR3 nucleotides: TGTGCCTGGAGTAACCACCGGGACAGGAAGGGGGAGACCCAGTACTTC. The gene calls are TRBV30 and TRBJ2-5; 8 nucleotides line up with TRBD1. Germline-derived CDR1 and CDR2 are GTSNPN and SVGIG (reference sequence). With 2 bases clipped from V and 5 bases from J, the junction kept 13 bases outside the gene matches. This CDR3 comprises 16 residues.

This clonotype is medium-sized by share. The CDR3 DNA reads as TGCAGCGTTGACGTCGGGGACAGGGGGTACTTC. Translated: CSVDVGDRGYF. The chain links TRBV29-1 to TRBJ2-7; TRBD1 agrees at 10 bases. The CDR3 length is 11 residues. After removal of 3 bases from V and 12 bases from J, the junction contained 5 bases not matched to a gene. The germline V gene encodes CDR1 SQVTM and CDR2 ANQGSEA.

This clonotype was observed many times. CDR3 loop: CASKNQDGSAYEQYF. The CDR3 DNA reads TGTGCCAGCAAGAACCAGGACGGATCGGCCTACGAGCAGTACTTC. This chain connects TRBV6-5 to TRBJ2-7, with no clear D. Germline assignment: CDR1 MNHEY and CDR2 SVGAGI. This CDR3 comprises 15 residues. V lost 7 bases and J 2 bases, leaving 18 bases between the germline ends.

The chain uses TRBV5-1 and TRBJ2-7, with a tentative D call TRBD1 (6 bases). The CDR3 is 15 amino acids. Per the germline V gene, CDR1 is SGHRS and CDR2 is YFSETQ. Deletions cut 4 bases from V and 1 base from J, with 15 bases between. The CDR3: CASSGSTGLSYEQYF. For the CDR3, the DNA is TGCGCCAGCAGCGGTTCGACAGGATTATCCTACGAGCAGTACTTC.

J is TRBJ2-1 and V is TRBV10-3; the match to TRBD2 covers 13 bases. The CDR3 is 15 amino acids. Germline V lookup: CDR1 ENHRY, CDR2 SYGVKD. V was pared by 4 bases and J by 6 bases, with 3 bases of the junction left unmatched. In DNA, the CDR3 is TGTGCCATCAGTGCCGGACTAGCGGGAGCCAATGAGCAGTTCTTC. Protein: CAISAGLAGANEQFF.

The CDR3 DNA sequence: TGTGCCTGGAGTGGCCCGGGACAGGGACTCTACGAGCAGTACTTC. It specifies CAWSGPGQGLYEQYF. The rearrangement joins TRBV30 to TRBJ2-7; 9 positions match TRBD1. The CDR3 totals 15 residues. Germline assignment: CDR1 GTSNPN and CDR2 SVGIG (reference sequence). V shed 1 base and J 3 bases; nucleotides not matched to a gene: 7.

This clonotype was seen repeatedly, ten times or more. The junction differs from germline at one of its ends, possibly a read error. The chain combines TRBV6-2 or TRBV6-3 with TRBJ2-1; no reliable D call. The CDR3 spans 13 residues. Germline assignment: CDR1 MNHEY and CDR2 SVGEGT. DNA for the CDR3: TGTGCCAGCAGTTACTCTAGGGCAGAACCTACGGGCTTC. Its protein product is CASSYSRAEPTGF.

This clonotype has only a few counts. The CDR3 nucleotides read TGTGCCTGGAGCAAGGGGATTGACTCGCAGTATTTT. Its translation: CAWSKGIDSQYF. The chain joins TRBV30 to TRBJ2-3, with a weak D call TRBD1 (5 bases). The V and J ends lost 3 bases and 10 bases respectively, with 14 bases between them. The CDR3 runs 12 residues. Germline V gene lookup returns CDR1 GTSNPN and CDR2 SVGIG (reference sequence).